A single sample is the source of the 9 T cell receptor beta chains below, sequenced in a study of blood T cell repertoires in COVID-19. The repertoire was sequenced with immunoSEQ multiplex PCR; TCRdb's copy has only in-frame clones and lacks some. The sample lists around 28,000 clones, around 90% seen once, with around 15% in the top ten. Sequencing was performed on peripheral blood. The origin of the receptors is a human donor in a cohort sampled during active COVID-19.

The V call is TRBV13, the J call TRBJ2-5, with a weak D call TRBD1 (8 bases). Trimming stripped 3 bases from V and 2 bases from J, with 16 bases between. The CDR3 covers 16 residues. The germline CDR1 and CDR2 sequences are PRHDT and FYEKMQ (reference sequence). CDR3 sequence reads: CASSFLQGGVQETQYF. In nucleotides, the CDR3 is TGTGCCAGCAGCTTTTTACAGGGGGGGGTTCAAGAGACCCAGTACTTC.

This sequence joins TRBV6-6 and TRBJ2-3; the D is unclear. The V end was cut by 5 bases, the J end by 4 bases, with 10 bases between. Per germline, CDR1 MNHNY and CDR2 SVGAGI (reference sequence). The CDR3 spans 13 residues. The CDR3 sequence is CASSQQEADTQYF. Here the CDR3 DNA reads TGTGCCAGCAGTCAGCAGGAAGCAGATACGCAGTATTTT.

CDR3 sequence (DNA): TGTGCCAGCAGCGGGGGACACCTCGGCGAGCAGTACTTC. Translating it yields CASSGGHLGEQYF. The V and J genes are TRBV9 and TRBJ2-7, with D possibly being TRBD1 (6 bases). V was trimmed by 3 bases and J by 6 bases, leaving 13 bases between them. CDR1 SGDLS and CDR2 YYNGEE come from the germline V gene. This CDR3 has 13 amino acids.

The rearrangement uses TRBV5-1 and TRBJ1-2; no firm D call. CDR1 is SGHRS and CDR2 is YFSETQ in the germline V gene. V lost 0 bases, J lost 0 bases, and 9 bases lay in between. This CDR3 comprises 15 residues. The CDR3 protein is CASSLAPLANYGYTF. CDR3 nucleotide sequence: TGCGCCAGCAGCTTGGCCCCGCTAGCTAACTATGGCTACACCTTC.

The DNA for the CDR3 is TGTGCCAGCCTTGCCCGGACAGCGGACTACAATGAGCAGTTCTTC. This encodes CASLARTADYNEQFF. The chain is built from TRBV7-9 and TRBJ2-1; TRBD1 might be the D (6 bases). Trimming removed 8 bases from V and 3 bases from J, with 17 bases in between. Germline V gene data show CDR1 as SEHNR and CDR2 as FQNEAQ (reference sequence). This CDR3 is 15 amino acids long.

The chain recombines TRBV5-1 with TRBJ2-4, with 16 bases lining up with TRBD2. The CDR3 runs to 18 residues. Germline-derived CDR1 and CDR2 are SGHRS and YFSETQ. The trim removed 4 bases at V and 2 bases at J, leaving 6 bases unmatched. The CDR3 nucleotides are TGCGCCAGCAGCCCCGGGACTAGCGGGGGGGCCTCCAAAAACATTCAGTACTTC. Amino acids: CASSPGTSGGASKNIQYF.

V usage is TRBV6-4 and J usage is TRBJ2-2, with 7 bases aligning to TRBD1. Germline CDR1 is MRHNA and CDR2 is SNTAGT. The V gene end was trimmed by 5 bases and the J gene end by 4 bases; junction bases not matched to a gene: 10. CDR3 length: 16 amino acids. CDR3 in amino acids: CASSLDRERSTGELFF. The CDR3, as DNA: TGTGCCAGCAGTCTCGACAGGGAAAGAAGCACCGGGGAGCTGTTTTTT.

The DNA of the CDR3 is TGTGCCAGCAGCGCCCAACAGGGGGCGGGGACCGGGGAGCTGTTTTTT. It translates to CASSAQQGAGTGELFF. This chain connects TRBV7-3 to TRBJ2-2; TRBD1 matches 9 bases. Losses at the gene ends were 5 bases for V and 5 bases for J; bases not matched to a gene: 9. There are 16 residues in the CDR3. Germline CDR1 and CDR2: SGHTA and FQGTGA.

The gene calls are TRBV10-3 and TRBJ1-2, with D tentatively TRBD1 (6 bases). V was cut by 4 bases and J by 5 bases, with 11 bases left in between. The V gene's germline CDR1 is ENHRY and CDR2 SYGVKD. The CDR3 runs to 13 residues. CDR3 protein: CAISVEGGYGYTF. CDR3 sequence (DNA): TGTGCCATCAGTGTTGAAGGGGGATATGGCTACACCTTC.